Listed here is a single TCR beta chain. As yet, its antigen is unknown. The sample originates from a study of T-cell reconstitution after alpha-beta-depleted transplantation in children. The library targeted TCRbeta and was prepared with unique molecular identifiers. MiXCR, applied by TCRdb to the PCR reads, yields one record per CDR3 protein. Of about a million distinct CDR3 sequences listed, about 29% are singletons. Study-wide points: One year after transplant, T-cell counts and diversity came mostly from newly produced T cells. High day-60 TCRbeta diversity in some patients came from surviving recipient T cells and thymic progenitors.

This sample comprised PBMCs, mostly from graft donor cells, obtained 360 days after TCRalphabeta/CD19-depleted stem cell transplant. The TCR sequence derives from a boy younger than two who had a stem cell transplant for SCID, so the T cells may come from the graft donor.

The CDR3 coding sequence is TGCAGCGTTGCAGGGCTCCCCCAGAACACTGAAGCTTTCTTT. It yields the protein CSVAGLPQNTEAFF. The chain is built from TRBV29-1 and TRBJ1-1, with TRBD1 as a possible D gene (5 bases). From germline, CDR1 is SQVTM and CDR2 ANQGSEA. The CDR3 loop spans 14 amino acids. Between the trimmed V and J ends, which lost 4 bases and 1 base, there was a span of 13 bases.